The clone carrying this T cell receptor (beta chain) has a handful of counts. Its antigen is not known. Some clones are missing from TCRdb's copy, which holds only in-frame ones; the method was immunoSEQ multiplex PCR. The sample holds about 1 million clones; 60% to 80% are singletons and the top ten take about 1.5%. The data were obtained in a study of shared clonotypes between healthy human individuals. Study overall: Serving as donors were a couple of women and a few men, whose ages spanned 18 to 49. The study's findings and limits: Larger estimated richness was generally seen in naive subsets than in memory subsets.

With 4 bases removed from V and 5 bases from J, the gap between germline ends came to 14 bases. The CDR3 has 13 amino acids. Germline CDR1 is SQVTM and CDR2 is ANQGSEA. V and J are TRBV29-1 and TRBJ1-1, with TRBD1 as a possible D gene (5 bases). This clonotype originated in a man younger than 35 in good health. What was sequenced was memory CD4+ T cells sorted from blood. Subset defined: CD45RA-negative fraction. The CDR3 sequence: CSVGASGGTEAFF. The CDR3 nucleotides are TGCAGCGTTGGGGCCTCCGGGGGTACTGAAGCTTTCTTT.